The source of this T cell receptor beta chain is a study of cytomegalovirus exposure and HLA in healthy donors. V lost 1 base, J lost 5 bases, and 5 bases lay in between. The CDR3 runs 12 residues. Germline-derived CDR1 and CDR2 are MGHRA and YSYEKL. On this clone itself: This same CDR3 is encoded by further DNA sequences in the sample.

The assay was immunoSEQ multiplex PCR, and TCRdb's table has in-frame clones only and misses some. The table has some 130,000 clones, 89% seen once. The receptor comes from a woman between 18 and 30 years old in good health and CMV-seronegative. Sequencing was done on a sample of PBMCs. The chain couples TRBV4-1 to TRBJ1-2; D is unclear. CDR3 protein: CASSQGEYGYTF. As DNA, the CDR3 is TGCGCCAGCAGCCAAGGAGAATATGGCTACACCTTC.